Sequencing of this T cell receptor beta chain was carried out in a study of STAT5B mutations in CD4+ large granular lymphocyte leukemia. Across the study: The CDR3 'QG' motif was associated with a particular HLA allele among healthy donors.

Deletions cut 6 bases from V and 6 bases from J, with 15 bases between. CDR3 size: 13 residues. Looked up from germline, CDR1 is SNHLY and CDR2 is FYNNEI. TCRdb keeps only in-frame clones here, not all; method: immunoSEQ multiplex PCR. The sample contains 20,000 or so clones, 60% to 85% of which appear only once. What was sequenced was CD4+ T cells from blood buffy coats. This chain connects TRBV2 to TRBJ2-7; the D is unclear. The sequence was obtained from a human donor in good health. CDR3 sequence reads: CASRATSWSEQYF. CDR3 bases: TGTGCCAGCAGAGCGACAAGCTGGAGCGAGCAGTACTTC.